Judged by abundance, the clone carrying this T cell receptor beta chain is medium-sized. The data belong to a study of sequential checkpoint blockade in melanoma. At the level of the study: 90 to 95 pretreatment tumor DNA samples were TCRβ immunosequenced.

As for treatment: randomized to nivolumab then ipilimumab (arm A) or the reverse (arm B). The CDR3 has 15 residues. The J segment lost 2 bases and the V segment lost 6 bases, leaving 5 bases of the junction unmatched. CDR1 LNHDA and CDR2 SQIVND come from the germline V gene (reference sequence). Produced via immunoSEQ multiplex PCR; TCRdb's table is partial and in-frame only. This table has about 11,000 clones, around 28% appearing once. Sample: tumor tissue (inferred from file names), taken from a patient given nivolumab and ipilimumab in sequence. The V call is TRBV19, the J call TRBJ2-5; 11 positions agree with TRBD1. The source is a human donor with melanoma. Written as DNA, the CDR3 is TGTGCCAGTAGGGACAGGGGGCGAAATCAAGAGACCCAGTACTTC. Protein: CASRDRGRNQETQYF. Combining the CDR3 with reference TRBV19 and TRBJ2-5 gives the whole variable domain DGGITQSPKYLFRKEGQNVTLSCEQNLNHDAMYWYRQDPGQGLRLIYYSQIVNDFQKGDIAEGYSVSREKKESFPLTVTSAQKNPTAFYLCASRDRGRNQETQYFGPGTRLLVL.